This entry describes one T cell receptor beta chain. The V gene's germline CDR1 is GTSNPN and CDR2 SVGIG (reference sequence). This CDR3 has 14 residues. V was clipped by 3 bases and J by 7 bases, with 19 bases between them. TCRdb keeps only in-frame clones here, not all; method: immunoSEQ multiplex PCR. The sample includes roughly 720,000 clones, 90% of them seen just once. The data were obtained in a study of shared clonotypes between healthy human individuals. The sequence was collected from a man between 18 and 29 years old in good health. Some clones in this sample may be carry-over from other donors' samples. The sample consisted of memory CD8+ T cells from PBMCs. Noted subset: CD45RO+ cells pooled with CCR7-negative TemRA cells. The rearrangement joins TRBV30 to TRBJ2-7; D is perhaps TRBD1 (5 bases). The CDR3 region is CAWSPPLASGEQYF. CDR3 sequence (DNA): TGTGCCTGGAGCCCTCCTTTGGCCTCAGGGGAGCAGTACTTC. Supplemented by reference TRBV30 and TRBJ2-7, the full variable domain reads SQTIHQWPATLVQPVGSPLSLECTVEGTSNPNLYWYRQAAGRGLQLLFYSVGIGQISSEVPQNLSASRPQDRQFILSSKKLLLSDSGFYLCAWSPPLASGEQYFGPGTRLTVT.